Each of the 4 T cell receptor beta chains below was sequenced from the same sample in a study of cytomegalovirus exposure and HLA in healthy donors. Primers included in the PCR were 60 Vbeta and 13 Jbeta primers. The data were produced by immunoSEQ multiplex PCR, yet TCRdb's version contains in-frame clones alone and is incomplete. Of about 140,000 clones in the sample, around 75% were seen once. Sequenced material: PBMCs. The receptors shown here come from a female donor in good health and CMV-seronegative.

The J gene is TRBJ2-5, the V gene TRBV9; perhaps TRBD2 as D (6 bases). V was shortened by 4 bases and J by 7 bases, with 14 bases between the two germline ends. Germline CDR1 reads SGDLS; CDR2 reads YYNGEE. The CDR3 spans 13 residues. CDR3 residues: CASSSSVGRTQYF. As DNA, the CDR3 is TGTGCCAGCAGCTCCAGCGTCGGGAGGACCCAGTACTTC.

About this clone: A junction end diverges from the germline sequence, so it may reflect a read error. This chain joins TRBV19 and TRBJ1-6; TRBD1 matches 7 bases. Germline V gene lookup returns CDR1 LNHDA and CDR2 SQIVND (reference sequence). The CDR3 sequence is 12 residues long. Written as DNA, the CDR3 is TGTGCCAGTGGGGACAGCCTAAGTCACCGCGACTTT. Protein sequence: CASGDSLSHRDF.

In DNA, the CDR3 is TGCGCCAGCAGCCCCCAATTGTTCAGGAACACAGATACGCAGTATTTT. Amino acid sequence: CASSPQLFRNTDTQYF. This sequence joins TRBV5-1 and TRBJ2-3; no firm D call. V dropped 4 bases and J dropped 2 bases, with 17 bases sitting between them. Germline CDR1 is SGHRS and CDR2 is YFSETQ. This CDR3 is built from 16 residues.

The chain carries TRBV27 and TRBJ1-5; possible D gene TRBD1, 5 bases. V lost 0 bases, J lost 7 bases, and 16 bases lay in between. Germline assignment: CDR1 MNHEY and CDR2 SMNVEV (reference sequence). This CDR3 is built from 16 residues. Here the CDR3 DNA reads TGTGCCAGCAGTTTATCCCCATCGACAGTGGAACAGCCCCAGCATTTT. Translating it yields CASSLSPSTVEQPQHF.